This entry describes one T cell receptor (beta chain). Its antigen is not identified. This record comes from a study of T cell repertoires in cytomegalovirus infection. Study background: Selected CMV epitopes included recently identified HLA-C-restricted ones as well as well-studied HLA-B-restricted ones. Through public TCR beta signatures, both CMV infection and matching HLA type were indicated. The study, taken as a whole, reports: The cumulative frequency of public TCR beta families distinguished individuals who carried CMV together with the relevant HLA. Dominant in the ex vivo response were TCR beta clonotypes restricted by HLA-C and specific for CMV.

Using its own MiXCR run on the reads, TCRdb lists one record per CDR3 protein. The data contain tens of thousands of distinct CDR3 sequences, around a fifth of them singletons. Per germline, CDR1 SNHLY and CDR2 FYNNEI. The J segment lost 2 bases and the V segment lost 6 bases, leaving 17 bases of the junction unmatched. This CDR3 spans 20 amino acids. The origin of this receptor is a human donor in good health (CMV status not recorded). Some clones in this sample may be carry-over from other donors' samples. Sequencing used CD8+ T cells from cultured PBMCs, obtained from culture after CMV antigen stimulation. The chain carries TRBV2 and TRBJ2-5; 14 bases fit TRBD2. CDR3 in DNA: TGTGCCAGCAGAGATCCAATCGGGACTAGCGGGAGTGAGTGGCAAGAGACCCAGTACTTC. This codes for CASRDPIGTSGSEWQETQYF.